The clone carrying this T cell receptor (beta chain) was seen a handful of times. The data belong to a study of response to subunit inactivated influenza vaccine. TCRdb reprocessed the RT-PCR reads with MiXCR, giving one entry per CDR3 protein. The sample has some 640,000 distinct CDR3 sequences; approximately 15% are singletons. Trimming stripped 4 bases from V and 0 bases from J, with 13 bases between. The length of the CDR3 is 16 residues. The V gene's germline CDR1 is MNHEY and CDR2 SVGAGI. The clonotype comes from a man in his fifties who received an inactivated influenza vaccine. The specimen comprised PBMCs from blood, sampled around 15 days before vaccination. J is TRBJ2-1 and V is TRBV6-5; D might be TRBD1 (6 bases). DNA for the CDR3: TGTGCCAGCAGTTCTTTGGGGGCCCGCTCCTACAATGAGCAGTTCTTC. Translation gives CASSSLGARSYNEQFF.